Listed below are T cell receptor beta chains from one sample, sequenced in a study of beta chain features in type 1 diabetes. Assay: immunoSEQ multiplex PCR; the TCRdb copy retains only in-frame clones and omits some. This sample yields 900,000 or so clones, of which about a sixth are seen a single time; 0.023% belongs to the top ten. The sequencing input was naive CD4+ T cells from blood. The source of these receptors is a woman between 18 and 29 years old in good health. Both conserved end residues are part of each CDR3.

cdr3_length	j_call	v_call	cdr3_aa
13	TRBJ2-1	TRBV5-6	CASSLWSLAGGFF
15	TRBJ2-7	TRBV7-9	CASSLAGGVPYEQYF
12	TRBJ2-7	TRBV7-9	CASSFSATEQYF
13	TRBJ1-5	TRBV10-3	CATREGVNQPQHF
12	TRBJ2-1	TRBV28	CASTGSYNEQFF
13	TRBJ1-1	TRBV18	CASSPPGNTEAFF
14	TRBJ1-1	TRBV5-1	CASSLATQGAEAFF
16	TRBJ2-5	TRBV15	CATSGVRTGAGETQYF
16	TRBJ1-1	TRBV4-2	CASSQVFRGSNTEAFF
13	TRBJ2-5	TRBV11-2	CASSLLHQETQYF
13	TRBJ2-1	TRBV7-9	CASSLISWGEQFF
11	TRBJ2-3	TRBV20-1	CSVDGPDTQYF
15	TRBJ2-2	TRBV7-9	CASSQTQGTTGELFF
14	TRBJ2-7	TRBV29-1	CSVKDRGYAYEQYF
14	TRBJ1-3	TRBV7-9	CASREGISGNTIYF
14	TRBJ2-2	TRBV2	CASSESGGSGELFF
14	TRBJ2-1	TRBV19	CASSIRGGGNEQFF
16	TRBJ2-2	TRBV7-2	CASSLRGVTETGELFF
13	TRBJ2-7	TRBV27	CASSSGQGYEQYF
16	TRBJ2-7	TRBV7-8	CASSLALAGGTYEQYF